The T cell receptor (beta chain) described here comes from a study of cytomegalovirus exposure and HLA in healthy donors. Study-wide context: Tens of millions of unique TCRs, all from HLA-typed donors, were included in an early release of the data.

The PCR made use of 60 Vbeta and 13 Jbeta primers. Using immunoSEQ multiplex PCR, the repertoire was profiled, and TCRdb retains in-frame clones only, with some absent. The sample has about 140,000 clones; 70% to 85% are singletons. Specimen: PBMCs. The receptor's source is a woman in her thirties or forties in good health and CMV-seronegative.

The CDR3 region is CASSRTKREGHNEQFF. The CDR3 bases are TGTGCCAGCAGCCGAACAAAGCGGGAGGGCCACAATGAGCAGTTCTTC. The V gene is TRBV4-2, the J gene TRBJ2-1; 10 bases agree with TRBD2. V shed 4 bases and J 5 bases; nucleotides not matched to a gene: 8. This CDR3 has 16 residues. Germline V gives CDR1 LGHNA, CDR2 YNFKEQ.